The rows below give T cell receptor beta chains drawn from one sample of a study of cytomegalovirus exposure and HLA in healthy donors. The method was immunoSEQ multiplex PCR; TCRdb's version includes in-frame clones alone and lacks a portion of them. The table has 200,000 to 300,000 clones, approximately 80% seen once. The sequencing input was PBMCs. Receptors originate from a woman aged 60-75 years in good health and CMV-seropositive. Both conserved end residues are part of each CDR3. Fields, in order: D gene, J gene, clone size, V gene, CDR3 protein, CDR3 DNA. D genes are given only for firm matches. Only some rows state a clone size, as once, few, many or a class for expanded clones.

.,TRBJ2-7,.,TRBV7-9,CASSLGQASSYEQYF,TGTGCCAGCAGCTTAGGTCAGGCGAGCTCCTACGAGCAGTACTTC
TRBD2,TRBJ2-1,.,TRBV7-9,CATTSGEYNEQFF,TGTGCCACAACTAGCGGGGAGTACAATGAGCAGTTCTTC
.,TRBJ2-7,.,TRBV6-6,CASRGSGRLYEQYF,TGTGCCAGCAGGGGGTCCGGGAGACTCTACGAGCAGTACTTC
TRBD2,TRBJ2-2,.,TRBV7-7,CASSLAGESRTGELFF,TGTGCTAGCAGCTTAGCGGGAGAGTCGAGGACCGGGGAGCTGTTTTTT
TRBD1,TRBJ1-2,.,TRBV5-1,CASSKDRDLRYTF,TGCGCCAGCAGCAAGGACAGGGACTTAAGATACACCTTC
TRBD2,TRBJ2-7,.,TRBV6-5,CASRVAGVYEQYF,TGTGCCAGCAGGGTAGCGGGAGTCTACGAGCAGTACTTC
TRBD2,TRBJ2-2,.,TRBV7-7,CASKQTSGSNTGELFF,TGTGCTAGCAAGCAGACTAGCGGCTCGAACACCGGGGAGCTGTTTTTT
TRBD1,TRBJ1-2,.,TRBV9,CASSEGADSYSNYGYTF,TGTGCCAGCAGCGAGGGGGCGGACAGCTATTCTAACTATGGCTACACCTTC
TRBD1,TRBJ2-6,.,TRBV28,CASSLWDRAGANVLTF,TGTGCCAGCAGTTTATGGGACAGGGCTGGGGCCAACGTCCTGACTTTC
.,TRBJ2-7,.,TRBV4-1,CASSQEAGRGVGYEQYF,TGCGCCAGCAGCCAAGAGGCGGGCAGGGGGGTTGGCTACGAGCAGTACTTC
.,TRBJ2-7,.,TRBV10-2,CASSEHQASYEQYF,TGCGCCAGCAGTGAACACCAGGCCTCCTACGAGCAGTACTTC
.,TRBJ1-1,.,TRBV7-9,CASSFVSEGMNTEAFF,TGTGCCAGCAGCTTTGTGTCGGAGGGAATGAACACTGAAGCTTTCTTT
.,TRBJ2-5,.,TRBV6-5,CASSYRLVETQYF,TGTGCCAGCAGTTACCGACTCGTGGAGACCCAGTACTTC
.,TRBJ1-2,.,TRBV29-1,CSVEEKGWEYGYTF,TGCAGCGTTGAGGAAAAAGGTTGGGAGTATGGCTACACCTTC
TRBD2,TRBJ2-2,.,TRBV5-1,CASSLEGTSGSGELFF,TGCGCCAGCAGCTTGGAAGGGACTAGCGGGAGTGGGGAGCTGTTTTTT
.,TRBJ2-1,.,TRBV27,CASSKTGPYNEQFF,TGTGCCAGCAGTAAGACAGGACCCTACAATGAGCAGTTCTTC
.,TRBJ1-1,.,TRBV6-5,CASSWPGGRTEAFF,TGTGCCAGCAGTTGGCCGGGGGGTCGCACTGAAGCTTTCTTT
.,TRBJ2-1,.,TRBV9,CASSVEAASSYNEQFF,TGTGCCAGCAGCGTAGAGGCGGCAAGCTCCTACAATGAGCAGTTCTTC
.,TRBJ2-5,.,TRBV27,CASSLQGGETQYF,TGTGCCAGCAGTTTACAGGGCGGAGAGACCCAGTACTTC
TRBD2,TRBJ2-5,.,TRBV30,CAWSSGSGEQYF,TGTGCCTGGAGTAGCGGGAGTGGGGAGCAGTACTTC
.,TRBJ2-5,.,TRBV7-9,CASSLAGAREETQYF,TGTGCCAGCAGCTTAGCGGGAGCCCGGGAGGAGACCCAGTACTTC
.,TRBJ2-1,.,TRBV12-5,CASGPSAGIYNEQFF,TGTGCTAGTGGTCCGTCAGCGGGCATCTACAATGAGCAGTTCTTC
.,TRBJ2-1,.,TRBV7-9,CASSLETGLKFF,TGTGCCAGCAGCTTAGAGACGGGACTTAAGTTCTTC
TRBD2,TRBJ2-7,.,TRBV6-5,CASSYSTSGNYEQYF,TGTGCCAGCAGTTACTCGACTAGCGGGAACTACGAGCAGTACTTC
.,TRBJ1-1,.,TRBV7-9,CASIDHSGVTEAFF,TGTGCCAGCATAGACCACTCAGGGGTCACTGAAGCTTTCTTT
.,TRBJ2-5,.,TRBV14,CASSQQGAVKTQYF,TGTGCCAGCAGCCAACAGGGTGCGGTCAAGACCCAGTACTTC
TRBD2,TRBJ2-3,.,TRBV7-3,CASSLPLGGLAGYTDTQYF,TGTGCCAGCAGCTTACCCCTAGGTGGTCTAGCGGGATACACAGATACGCAGTATTTT
.,TRBJ2-5,.,TRBV5-4,CASSLGGGTRETQYF,TGTGCCAGCAGCTTGGGGGGAGGGACAAGAGAGACCCAGTACTTC
.,TRBJ2-7,.,TRBV6-5,CASNSLQGLYEQYF,TGTGCCAGCAACTCCCTTCAGGGACTTTACGAGCAGTACTTC
.,TRBJ1-1,.,TRBV1,CTSSQASRQGSTEAFF,TGCACCAGCAGCCAAGCGTCCCGACAGGGAAGTACTGAAGCTTTCTTT
.,TRBJ2-2,once,TRBV2,CASTVPRDTGELFF,TGTGCCAGCACTGTGCCGCGGGACACCGGGGAGCTGTTTTTT
TRBD1,TRBJ1-2,.,TRBV28,CASRDRGYYGYTF,TGTGCCAGCAGGGACAGGGGATACTATGGCTACACCTTC
TRBD1,TRBJ1-1,.,TRBV19,CASSLRTGNTEAFF,TGTGCCAGTAGTCTACGGACAGGGAACACTGAAGCTTTCTTT
.,TRBJ2-1,.,TRBV4-1,CASSQDSSWYNEQFF,TGCGCCAGCAGCCAAGATTCTAGCTGGTACAATGAGCAGTTCTTC
.,TRBJ2-2,.,TRBV7-2,CASSLGLGAVNTGELFF,TGTGCCAGCAGCTTAGGACTGGGAGCGGTGAACACCGGGGAGCTGTTTTTT
.,TRBJ2-7,.,TRBV2,CASRAVGVSDSYEQYF,TGTGCCAGCAGGGCGGTCGGTGTTAGCGACTCCTACGAGCAGTACTTC
TRBD2,TRBJ2-5,.,TRBV5-1,CASSLGSGAYQETQYF,TGCGCCAGCAGCTTGGGGAGCGGGGCGTACCAAGAGACCCAGTACTTC
.,TRBJ2-1,.,TRBV19,CASSTPGLTTNEQFF,TGTGCCAGTAGTACTCCGGGACTCACGACAAATGAGCAGTTCTTC
TRBD1,TRBJ1-5,.,TRBV6-1,CASSENPGGQPQHF,TGTGCCAGCAGTGAAAATCCAGGGGGTCAGCCCCAGCATTTT
.,TRBJ1-1,.,TRBV28,CASSWQNTEAFF,TGTGCCAGCAGTTGGCAGAACACTGAAGCTTTCTTT
.,TRBJ1-1,once,TRBV5-1,CASSLAAGNTEAFF,TGCGCCAGCAGCTTGGCGGCAGGGAACACTGAAGCTTTCTTT
TRBD1,TRBJ1-1,.,TRBV5-1,CASSPQTGSATEAFF,TGCGCCAGCAGCCCTCAGACAGGGTCGGCCACTGAAGCTTTCTTT
.,TRBJ2-7,.,TRBV29-1,CSVDRGARHEQYF,TGCAGCGTTGATCGTGGAGCGAGGCACGAGCAGTACTTC
.,TRBJ2-1,.,TRBV11-3,CASSSSWGRGGNEQFF,TGTGCCAGCAGCTCGTCCTGGGGGAGGGGGGGGAATGAGCAGTTCTTC
.,TRBJ1-1,.,TRBV11-2,CASSLGLLGVVDTEAFF,TGTGCCAGCAGCTTAGGGTTATTAGGGGTGGTGGACACTGAAGCTTTCTTT
TRBD2,TRBJ2-1,.,TRBV11-1,CASSFRGGLAGGKQFF,TGTGCCAGCAGCTTTAGAGGGGGTTTAGCGGGAGGGAAGCAGTTCTTC